This T cell receptor (beta chain) was observed in a study of cytomegalovirus exposure and HLA in healthy donors. Points from the study as a whole: For most subjects, TCR beta sequences were reported to predict HLA-A and HLA-B alleles with accuracy. Overall, roughly 170 TCR beta chains were annotated as cytomegalovirus-associated. In vitro experiments confirmed that a few CMV-associated chains were specific for CMV antigens.

CDR1 and CDR2 from the germline V gene are MDHEN and SYDVKM. The V segment lost 5 bases and the J segment 3 bases; nucleotides outside the gene matches: 9. The CDR3 consists of 15 residues. As to this clone: Its antigen is as yet unknown.

Use of 60 Vbeta and 13 Jbeta primers characterized the PCR. Assay used: immunoSEQ multiplex PCR; TCRdb lists only in-frame clones, some missing. The top ten clones hold around 0.69% of a sample with 150,000 to 200,000 clones, less than 80% of them seen once. The receptor comes from a woman in her 40s in good health and CMV-seronegative. The rearrangement uses TRBV28 and TRBJ1-1; TRBD1 agrees at 7 bases. Sequencing was performed on PBMCs. This chain's CDR3 is CASSPLEGADTEAFF. CDR3 in DNA: TGTGCCAGCAGTCCCCTCGAGGGGGCAGACACTGAAGCTTTCTTT.